This T cell receptor (beta chain) was documented in a study of PD-1 blockade in classical Hodgkin lymphoma. Overall study context: It was nivolumab at 3 mg/kg, given intravenously every 2 weeks, that patients received. Study-level points and caveats: Whatever underlies the repertoire differences (possibly disease activity or prior therapy) remains undefined. Complete responders started with a diversity level that resembled newly diagnosed patients at baseline.

The V segment lost 6 bases and the J segment 0 bases; nucleotides outside the gene matches: 10. Germline CDR1 and CDR2: MDHEN and SYDVKM. This CDR3 is 17 amino acids long. Produced via immunoSEQ multiplex PCR; TCRdb's table is partial and in-frame only. The table lists about 24,000 clones, around 84% of them singletons. By frequency in the sample, this clone is medium-sized. The antigen is unknown. Sample time point: cycle 4 day 1 (C4D1), after around six weeks of nivolumab. Patients all relapsed after autologous stem cell transplantation, and there was variation in brentuximab vedotin exposure. Patients showed best responses of complete response, partial response or progressive disease.

This rearrangement joins TRBV28 to TRBJ2-1, with TRBD2 matching 8 bases. Sequencing used peripheral blood mononuclear cells (PBMCs), obtained before the fourth cycle of nivolumab. The receptor's source is a human donor with classical Hodgkin lymphoma. As DNA, the CDR3 is TGTGCCAGCAGACACGAACTAGCGGTCGGCTCCTACAATGAGCAGTTCTTC. This gives the protein CASRHELAVGSYNEQFF.